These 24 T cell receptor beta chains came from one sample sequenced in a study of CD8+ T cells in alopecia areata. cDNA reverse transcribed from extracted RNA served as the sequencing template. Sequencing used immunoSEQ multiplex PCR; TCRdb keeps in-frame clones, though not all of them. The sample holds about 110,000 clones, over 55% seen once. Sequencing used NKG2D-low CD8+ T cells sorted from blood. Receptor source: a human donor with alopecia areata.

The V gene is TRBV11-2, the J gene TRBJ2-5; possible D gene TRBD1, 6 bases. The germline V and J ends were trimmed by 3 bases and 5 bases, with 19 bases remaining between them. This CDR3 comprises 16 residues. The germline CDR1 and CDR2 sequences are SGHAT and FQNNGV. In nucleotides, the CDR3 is TGTGCCAGCAGCTTCCGGGACACCCTCTTGGAGGAGACCCAGTACTTC. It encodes CASSFRDTLLEETQYF.

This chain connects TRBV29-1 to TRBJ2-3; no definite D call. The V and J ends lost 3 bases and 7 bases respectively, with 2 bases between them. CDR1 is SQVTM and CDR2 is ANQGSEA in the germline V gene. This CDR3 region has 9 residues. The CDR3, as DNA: TGCAGCGTTGATTATACGCAGTATTTT. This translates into CSVDYTQYF.

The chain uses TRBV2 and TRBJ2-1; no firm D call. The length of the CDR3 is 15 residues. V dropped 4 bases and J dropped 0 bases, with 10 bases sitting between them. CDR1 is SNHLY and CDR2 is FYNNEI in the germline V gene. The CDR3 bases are TGTGCCAGCAGTGTTTACGGAAACTCCTACAATGAGCAGTTCTTC. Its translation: CASSVYGNSYNEQFF.

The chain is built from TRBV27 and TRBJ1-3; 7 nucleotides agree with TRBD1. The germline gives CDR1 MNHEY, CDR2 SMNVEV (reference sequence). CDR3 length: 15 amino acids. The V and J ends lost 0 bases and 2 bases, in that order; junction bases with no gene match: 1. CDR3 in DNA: TGTGCCAGCAGTTTATCGACAGGGACTGGAAACACCATATATTTT. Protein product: CASSLSTGTGNTIYF.

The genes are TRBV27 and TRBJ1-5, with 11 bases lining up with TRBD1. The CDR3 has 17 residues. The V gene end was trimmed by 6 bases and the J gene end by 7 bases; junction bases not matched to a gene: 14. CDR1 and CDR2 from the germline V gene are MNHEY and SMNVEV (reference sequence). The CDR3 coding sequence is TGTGCCAGCAGCTCCGTCCGGACAGGGGGCTTGGGCCAGCCCCAGCATTTT. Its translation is CASSSVRTGGLGQPQHF.

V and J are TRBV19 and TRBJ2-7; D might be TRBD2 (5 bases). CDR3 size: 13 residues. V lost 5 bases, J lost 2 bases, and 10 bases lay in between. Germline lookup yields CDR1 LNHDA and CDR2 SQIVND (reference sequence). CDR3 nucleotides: TGTGCCAGTAGTGCAGGACTTGCCTACGAGCAGTACTTC. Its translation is CASSAGLAYEQYF.

For the CDR3, the DNA is TGTGCCAGCAGCTTAGACCTGGGGGAGCCCTACAATGAGCAGTTCTTC. Translating gives CASSLDLGEPYNEQFF. The genes are TRBV7-9 and TRBJ2-1, with D perhaps TRBD1 or TRBD2 (5 bases each). Deletions cut 1 base from V and 2 bases from J, with 12 bases between. CDR1 is SEHNR, CDR2 FQNEAQ, per germline (reference sequence). The CDR3 loop spans 16 amino acids.

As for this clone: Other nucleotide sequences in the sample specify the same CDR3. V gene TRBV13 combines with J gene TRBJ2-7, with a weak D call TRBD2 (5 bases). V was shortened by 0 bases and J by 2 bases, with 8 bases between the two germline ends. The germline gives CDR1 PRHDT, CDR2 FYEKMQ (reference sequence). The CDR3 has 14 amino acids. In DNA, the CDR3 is TGTGCCAGCAGCTTAGGGACGGGGACCTACGAGCAGTACTTC. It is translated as CASSLGTGTYEQYF.

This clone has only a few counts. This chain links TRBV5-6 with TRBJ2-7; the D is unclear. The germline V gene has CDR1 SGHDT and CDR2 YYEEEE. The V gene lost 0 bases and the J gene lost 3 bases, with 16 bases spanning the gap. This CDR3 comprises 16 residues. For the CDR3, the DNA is TGTGCCAGCAGCTTGGGTACAGACCTCATGGGCTACGAGCAGTACTTC. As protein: CASSLGTDLMGYEQYF.

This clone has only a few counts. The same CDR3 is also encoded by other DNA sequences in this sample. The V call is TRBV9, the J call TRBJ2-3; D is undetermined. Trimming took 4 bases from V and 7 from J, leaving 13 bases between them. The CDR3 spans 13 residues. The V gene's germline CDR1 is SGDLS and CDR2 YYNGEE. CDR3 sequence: CASSPPIGNTQYF. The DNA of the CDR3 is TGTGCCAGCAGCCCCCCCATAGGGAATACGCAGTATTTT.

The DNA for the CDR3 is TGTGCCAGCAGCAAGGAGGGGCACAGGCGGGAAGCTTTCTTT. This sequence encodes CASSKEGHRREAFF. The chain recombines TRBV21-1 with TRBJ1-1. TRBV21-1 has pseudogene status. The CDR3 extends over 14 amino acids.

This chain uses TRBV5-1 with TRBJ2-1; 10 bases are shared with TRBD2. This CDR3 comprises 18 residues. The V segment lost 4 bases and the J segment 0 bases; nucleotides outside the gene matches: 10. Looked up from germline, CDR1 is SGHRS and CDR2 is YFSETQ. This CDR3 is CASSPGLAGVSSYNEQFF. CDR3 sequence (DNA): TGCGCCAGCAGCCCCGGGCTAGCGGGGGTAAGCTCCTACAATGAGCAGTTCTTC.

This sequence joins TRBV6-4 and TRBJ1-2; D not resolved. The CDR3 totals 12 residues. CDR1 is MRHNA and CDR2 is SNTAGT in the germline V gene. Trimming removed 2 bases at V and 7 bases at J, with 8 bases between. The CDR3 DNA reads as TGTGCCAGCAGTGACGGCAGTGGTGGCTACACCTTC. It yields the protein CASSDGSGGYTF.

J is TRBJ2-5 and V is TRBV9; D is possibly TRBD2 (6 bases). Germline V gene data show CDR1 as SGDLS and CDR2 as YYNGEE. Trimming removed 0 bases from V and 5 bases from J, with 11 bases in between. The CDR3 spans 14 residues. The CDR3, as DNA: TGTGCCAGCAGCGTAGGCGGGACCCTCGAGACCCAGTACTTC. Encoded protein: CASSVGGTLETQYF.

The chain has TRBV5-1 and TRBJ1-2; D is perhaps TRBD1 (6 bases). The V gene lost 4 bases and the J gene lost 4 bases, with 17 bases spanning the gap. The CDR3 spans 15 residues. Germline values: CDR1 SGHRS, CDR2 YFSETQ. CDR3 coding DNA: TGCGCCAGCAGCCTAGGTGCAGGGGAAGGCTATGGCTACACCTTC. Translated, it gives CASSLGAGEGYGYTF.

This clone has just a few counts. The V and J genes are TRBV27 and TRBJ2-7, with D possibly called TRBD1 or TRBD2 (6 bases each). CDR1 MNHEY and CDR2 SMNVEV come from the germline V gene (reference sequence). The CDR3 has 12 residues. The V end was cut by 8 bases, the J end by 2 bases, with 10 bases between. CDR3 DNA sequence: TGTGCCAGCCGACGGGGGCCCTACGAGCAGTACTTC. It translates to CASRRGPYEQYF.

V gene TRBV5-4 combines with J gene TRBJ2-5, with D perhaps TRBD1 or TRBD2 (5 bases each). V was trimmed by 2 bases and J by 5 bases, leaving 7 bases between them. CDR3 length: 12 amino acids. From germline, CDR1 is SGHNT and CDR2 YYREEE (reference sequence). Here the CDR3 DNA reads TGTGCCAGCAGCTTCAGGGAGGAGACCCAGTACTTC. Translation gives CASSFREETQYF.

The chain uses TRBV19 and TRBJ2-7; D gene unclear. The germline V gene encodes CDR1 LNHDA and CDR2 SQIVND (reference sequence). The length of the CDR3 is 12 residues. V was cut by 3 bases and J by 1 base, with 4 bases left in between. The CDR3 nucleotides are TGTGCCAGTAGTATCGGTTCCTACGAGCAGTACTTC. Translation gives CASSIGSYEQYF.

The CDR3 region is CASSGTDYEQYF. As DNA, the CDR3 is TGTGCCAGCAGCGGGACAGATTACGAGCAGTACTTC. The chain employs TRBV5-6 and TRBJ2-7, with 7 bases fitting TRBD1. The V gene end was trimmed by 4 bases and the J gene end by 4 bases; junction bases not matched to a gene: 2. The CDR3 has 12 amino acids. Germline V gene sequence: CDR1 SGHDT, CDR2 YYEEEE.

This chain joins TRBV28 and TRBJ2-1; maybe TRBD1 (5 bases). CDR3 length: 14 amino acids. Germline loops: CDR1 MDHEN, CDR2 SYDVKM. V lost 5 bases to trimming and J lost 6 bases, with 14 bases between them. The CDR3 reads CASSPPLDSNEQFF. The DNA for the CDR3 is TGTGCCAGCAGTCCACCCCTTGACAGCAATGAGCAGTTCTTC.

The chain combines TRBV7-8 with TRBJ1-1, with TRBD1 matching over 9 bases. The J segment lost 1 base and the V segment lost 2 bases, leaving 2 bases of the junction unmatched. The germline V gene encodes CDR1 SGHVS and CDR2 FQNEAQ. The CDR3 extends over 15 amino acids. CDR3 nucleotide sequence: TGTGCCAGCAGCTTATGGACAGGGGCGAACACTGAAGCTTTCTTT. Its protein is CASSLWTGANTEAFF.

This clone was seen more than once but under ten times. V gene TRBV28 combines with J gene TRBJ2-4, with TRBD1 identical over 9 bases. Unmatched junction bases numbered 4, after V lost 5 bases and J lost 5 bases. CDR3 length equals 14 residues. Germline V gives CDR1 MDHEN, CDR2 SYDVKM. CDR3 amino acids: CASSGGDRENIQYF. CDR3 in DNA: TGTGCCAGCAGTGGCGGGGACAGGGAAAACATTCAGTACTTC.

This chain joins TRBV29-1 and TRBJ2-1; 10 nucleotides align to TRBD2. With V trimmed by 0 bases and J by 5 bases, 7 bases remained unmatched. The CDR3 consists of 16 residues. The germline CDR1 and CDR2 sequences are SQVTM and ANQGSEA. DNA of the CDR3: TGCAGCGTTGAAGATCTTCGGACTAGCGGTAACAATGAGCAGTTCTTC. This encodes CSVEDLRTSGNNEQFF.

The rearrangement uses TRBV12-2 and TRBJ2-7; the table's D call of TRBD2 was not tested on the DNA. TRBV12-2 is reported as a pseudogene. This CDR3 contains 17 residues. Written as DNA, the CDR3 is TGTGCAAGTCGCTTAGCCCCTCCCGCGGGGCTCGCCTACGAGCAGTACTTC. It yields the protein CASRLAPPAGLAYEQYF.